These T cell receptor beta chains were read from a single sample in a study of cytomegalovirus exposure and HLA in healthy donors. Sequencing used immunoSEQ multiplex PCR; TCRdb keeps in-frame clones, though not all of them. The sample has about 210,000 clones, about 80% seen once. Sequencing input: PBMCs. These receptor sequences come from a male donor in good health and CMV-seronegative. Both conserved end residues are part of each CDR3. The D gene is left open where the match is weak. Size tells how often a clone was seen (once, few, many) or the class of an expanded clone, and some rows leave it out.

>TRBV10-3|TRBD1|-|TRBJ2-3
CAISESGQGITDTQYF
TGTGCCATCAGTGAGTCGGGACAGGGAATCACAGATACGCAGTATTTT
>TRBV4-2|-|-|TRBJ1-2
CASSRGGLKGVLDGYTF
TGTGCCAGCAGCCGGGGGGGTCTAAAGGGGGTGTTGGATGGCTACACCTTC
>TRBV19|-|-|TRBJ2-7
CASTSGTSYEQYF
TGTGCCAGTACCTCCGGGACATCCTACGAGCAGTACTTC
>TRBV6-5|TRBD1|-|TRBJ1-2
CASKDRGRNYGYTF
TGTGCCAGCAAAGACAGGGGGCGGAACTATGGCTACACCTTC
>TRBV6-5|-|-|TRBJ1-5
CASSYSNRFGQPQHF
TGTGCCAGCAGTTACTCGAACAGGTTTGGACAGCCCCAGCATTTT
>TRBV7-8|TRBD1|-|TRBJ2-7
CASRMDRAYEQYF
TGTGCCAGCAGGATGGACAGGGCCTACGAGCAGTACTTC
>TRBV11-2|-|-|TRBJ1-1
CASSTDSARQAFF
TGTGCCAGCAGCACCGACAGCGCGAGACAAGCTTTCTTT
>TRBV5-6|-|-|TRBJ2-1
CASSQPLAQHVDNEQFF
TGTGCCAGCAGCCAGCCCCTAGCGCAACACGTAGACAATGAGCAGTTCTTC
>TRBV7-2|-|-|TRBJ2-3
CASSWAGSTDTQYF
TGTGCCAGCAGCTGGGCGGGGAGCACAGATACGCAGTATTTT
>TRBV14|TRBD1|-|TRBJ2-1
CASSPKPGQGSPNEQFF
TGTGCCAGCAGCCCTAAGCCGGGACAGGGTTCTCCCAATGAGCAGTTCTTC
>TRBV4-3|-|few|TRBJ1-1
CASRPGQLNTEAFF
TGCGCCAGCAGACCCGGACAGCTGAACACTGAAGCTTTCTTT
>TRBV6-4|TRBD2|-|TRBJ2-1
CASDRGGLLLTSYNEQFF
TGTGCCAGCGATAGGGGAGGGCTCCTACTAACCTCCTACAATGAGCAGTTCTTC
>TRBV7-9|-|once|TRBJ2-2
CASSTFYSARQTGELFF
TGTGCCAGCAGCACCTTTTATAGCGCACGTCAGACCGGGGAGCTGTTTTTT
>TRBV7-9|TRBD2|-|TRBJ2-2
CASSLGLAGFGELFF
TGTGCCAGCAGCTTGGGACTAGCGGGGTTCGGGGAGCTGTTTTTT
>TRBV7-6|-|-|TRBJ2-7
CASSPFIGSYEQYF
TGTGCCAGCAGCCCCTTTATCGGCTCCTACGAGCAGTACTTC
>TRBV19|-|-|TRBJ1-1
CASSIARMNTEAFF
TGTGCCAGTAGTATCGCCAGGATGAACACTGAAGCTTTCTTT
>TRBV6-5|-|once|TRBJ1-5
CASSYRAAGGNQPQHF
TGTGCCAGCAGTTATCGGGCGGCAGGGGGCAATCAGCCCCAGCATTTT
>TRBV11-3|TRBD2|-|TRBJ2-1
CASSLDQTSDEQFF
TGTGCCAGCAGCTTAGATCAGACTAGCGATGAGCAGTTCTTC
>TRBV9|-|-|TRBJ2-3
CASSVGQQGHTQYF
TGTGCCAGCAGCGTGGGCCAACAGGGTCATACGCAGTATTTT
>TRBV28|-|-|TRBJ1-4
CASSLPPGGEKLFF
TGTGCCAGCAGTTTACCCCCCGGGGGTGAAAAACTGTTTTTT
>TRBV2|-|few|TRBJ2-5
CASSQIGTPQETQYF
TGTGCCAGCAGCCAAATCGGGACACCTCAAGAGACCCAGTACTTC
>TRBV6-5|TRBD1|-|TRBJ2-5
CASRSQGDLGETQYF
TGTGCCAGCAGGAGTCAGGGGGATCTAGGAGAGACCCAGTACTTC
>TRBV14|-|-|TRBJ1-3
CASSQGGTGNTIYF
TGTGCCAGCAGCCAAGGAGGGACTGGAAACACCATATATTTT
>TRBV30|TRBD1|-|TRBJ1-2
CAWSSGQGGKYGYTF
TGTGCCTGGAGTTCAGGACAGGGGGGCAAGTATGGCTACACCTTC
>TRBV6-5|TRBD1|-|TRBJ2-7
CASRPPGGAYEQYF
TGTGCCAGCAGGCCCCCAGGGGGCGCCTACGAGCAGTACTTC
>TRBV19|-|-|TRBJ2-3
CASSIPGSTDTQYF
TGTGCCAGTAGTATACCAGGGAGCACAGATACGCAGTATTTT
>TRBV6-5|-|-|TRBJ1-1
CASNPGNTEAFF
TGTGCCAGCAATCCGGGAAACACTGAAGCTTTCTTT
>TRBV5-6|-|-|TRBJ2-1
CASSFLQWAGNEQFF
TGTGCCAGCAGCTTTCTACAGTGGGCCGGCAATGAGCAGTTCTTC
>TRBV7-2|-|-|TRBJ1-2
CASSSNFGGYTF
TGTGCCAGCAGCTCCAATTTCGGTGGCTACACCTTC
>TRBV7-8|TRBD1|-|TRBJ2-5
CASSLAMAGGAETQYF
TGTGCCAGCAGCTTAGCGATGGCAGGGGGCGCGGAGACCCAGTACTTC
>TRBV11-3|TRBD1|-|TRBJ2-7
CASSRQGSYEQYF
TGTGCCAGCAGCAGACAGGGTTCCTACGAGCAGTACTTC
>TRBV4-2|-|-|TRBJ2-2
CASSQEASAEWELFF
TGTGCCAGCAGCCAAGAGGCTAGCGCTGAGTGGGAGCTGTTTTTT
>TRBV6-6|TRBD1|few|TRBJ1-5
CASSRDRAGGNQPQHF
TGTGCCAGCAGCCGGGACAGGGCGGGGGGCAATCAGCCCCAGCATTTT
>TRBV28|TRBD2|few|TRBJ2-7
CASSSPTDTSAEGYEQYF
TGTGCCAGCAGTTCCCCAACCGATACTAGCGCGGAGGGGTACGAGCAGTACTTC
>TRBV28|-|-|TRBJ2-7
CASSRRGLGEQYF
TGTGCCAGCAGTCGCAGGGGCCTGGGCGAGCAGTACTTC
>TRBV5-4|-|-|TRBJ2-3
CASTRPGTGTDTQYF
TGTGCCAGCACCCGCCCCGGAACAGGGACAGATACGCAGTATTTT
>TRBV7-2|TRBD1|-|TRBJ1-2
CASSLATGGYGYTF
TGTGCCAGCAGCTTAGCTACAGGGGGCTATGGCTACACCTTC
>TRBV7-3|-|-|TRBJ1-2
CASSLGQGLGYTF
TGTGCCAGCAGCTTAGGGCAGGGTTTGGGCTACACCTTC
>TRBV5-1|TRBD2|-|TRBJ2-3
CASRSLAGSTDTQYF
TGCGCCAGCAGATCGCTAGCGGGGAGCACAGATACGCAGTATTTT
>TRBV28|TRBD1|-|TRBJ1-2
CASSYIDTRGTGTLYGYTF
TGTGCCAGCAGCTACATTGATACAAGGGGGACAGGAACTCTCTATGGCTACACCTTC
>TRBV9|-|once|TRBJ1-1
CASSPQTLNTEAFF
TGTGCCAGCAGCCCCCAGACACTGAACACTGAAGCTTTCTTT
>TRBV27|TRBD1|-|TRBJ1-2
CASRSGGSHYGYTF
TGTGCCAGCAGGTCAGGGGGCTCTCACTATGGCTACACCTTC
>TRBV4-2|-|-|TRBJ1-2
CASSQESTGFNYGYTF
TGTGCCAGCAGCCAAGAGTCTACAGGGTTTAACTATGGCTACACCTTC
>TRBV4-3|-|-|TRBJ1-5
CASSSIHGENQPQHF
TGCGCCAGCAGCTCGATACACGGAGAAAATCAGCCCCAGCATTTT
>TRBV4-3|TRBD2|-|TRBJ2-5
CAPPSGLAEQQETQYF
TGCGCGCCCCCCTCGGGGCTAGCGGAACAACAAGAGACCCAGTACTTC
>TRBV7-2|-|-|TRBJ2-5
CASSLVGGRGFQETQYF
TGTGCCAGCAGCTTAGTGGGGGGCAGGGGGTTCCAAGAGACCCAGTACTTC
>TRBV28|TRBD1|few|TRBJ2-4
CASSLWFDRGAKNIQYF
TGTGCCAGCAGTTTATGGTTTGACAGGGGGGCCAAAAACATTCAGTACTTC
>TRBV30|TRBD1|-|TRBJ1-1
CAWSEGTGGTEAFF
TGTGCCTGGAGCGAAGGGACAGGGGGGACTGAAGCTTTCTTT
>TRBV7-2|-|-|TRBJ2-1
CASSPGANNEQFF
TGTGCCAGCAGCCCAGGCGCGAACAATGAGCAGTTCTTC
>TRBV5-1|TRBD2|-|TRBJ2-5
CASSFFLAGEETQYF
TGCGCCAGCAGCTTTTTTCTAGCGGGAGAAGAGACCCAGTACTTC
>TRBV11-3|TRBD2|-|TRBJ2-3
CASSLGTGGPEDTQYF
TGTGCCAGCAGCTTAGGAACGGGAGGGCCGGAAGATACGCAGTATTTT
>TRBV28|-|-|TRBJ2-7
CASSFLGQGKYEQYF
TGTGCCAGCAGTTTCCTAGGGCAGGGCAAGTACGAGCAGTACTTC
>TRBV5-1|TRBD1|once|TRBJ1-1
CATGTGANTEAFF
TGCGCCACAGGTACAGGGGCGAACACTGAAGCTTTCTTT